This passage covers 5 T cell receptor beta chains from one sample sequenced in a study of cytomegalovirus exposure and HLA in healthy donors. The protocol was immunoSEQ multiplex PCR, while the TCRdb copy is restricted to in-frame clones and leaves out a portion. The repertoire holds about 98,000 clones, with 87% as singletons. Sequenced sample: PBMCs. These receptors were taken from a woman aged 25 to 45 in good health and CMV-seronegative.

V usage is TRBV19 and J usage is TRBJ2-2, with 9 bases matching TRBD1. Losses at the gene ends were 6 bases for V and 2 bases for J; bases not matched to a gene: 7. Germline V gives CDR1 LNHDA, CDR2 SQIVND (reference sequence). CDR3 length: 16 residues. The CDR3 DNA reads as TGTGCCAGTAGATTCATGGGACAGGGTAACACCGGGGAGCTGTTTTTT. Protein sequence: CASRFMGQGNTGELFF.

CDR3 nucleotide sequence: TGTGCCATTCCGGGACCCCGGGGGGGGGAGCTGTTTTTT. Translation: CAIPGPRGGELFF. The V call is TRBV2, the J call TRBJ2-2, with D possibly being TRBD2 (6 bases). CDR3 length: 13 amino acids. Germline-derived CDR1 and CDR2 are SNHLY and FYNNEI. V was clipped by 10 bases and J by 8 bases, with 17 bases between them.

The chain links TRBV5-1 to TRBJ2-3, with 7 bases fitting TRBD2. CDR1 is SGHRS, CDR2 YFSETQ, per germline. CDR3 size: 16 residues. With 4 bases clipped from V and 1 base from J, the junction kept 9 bases outside the gene matches. CDR3 sequence: CASSLLSGKGTDTQYF. The CDR3 coding sequence is TGCGCCAGCAGCCTCCTGAGCGGGAAGGGCACAGATACGCAGTATTTT.

The chain is built from TRBV12-5 and TRBJ1-5; TRBD1 is a possible D gene (6 bases). From germline, CDR1 is LGHNT and CDR2 FRNRAP. The CDR3 has 13 amino acids. V was pared by 7 bases and J by 2 bases, with 9 bases between. The CDR3 is CASDRVGNQPQHF. The CDR3 DNA reads as TGTGCTAGTGACAGGGTTGGCAATCAGCCCCAGCATTTT.

This clone has a handful of counts. The CDR3 sequence: CASSQTRVGEQYF. DNA for the CDR3: TGTGCCAGCAGCCAAACCCGGGTAGGCGAGCAGTACTTC. The chain joins TRBV14 to TRBJ2-7; D is unresolved. The CDR3 contains 13 residues. V was clipped by 2 bases and J by 6 bases, with 11 bases between them. The germline V gene encodes CDR1 SGHDN and CDR2 FVKESK.